Following are 28 T cell receptor beta chains from one sample sequenced in a study of cytotoxic CD8 clonotypes in ibrutinib-treated CLL. This table comes from immunoSEQ multiplex PCR, and its TCRdb copy is limited to in-frame clones, with some not included. The table records around 310,000 clones, 70% to 80% of them present only once. The specimen was PBMCs, collected before ibrutinib treatment. These TCRs come from a human donor with chronic lymphocytic leukemia.

The V and J genes are TRBV5-1 and TRBJ2-2; TRBD2 matches 8 bases. J gave up 0 bases and V 0 bases, and 16 bases lay outside the gene matches. The CDR3 extends over 21 amino acids. The germline V gene encodes CDR1 SGHRS and CDR2 YFSETQ. The CDR3 DNA is TGCGCCAGCAGCTTGGCATCGTACTTTATACTAGCGGAGTCGAACACCGGGGAGCTGTTTTTT. It yields the protein CASSLASYFILAESNTGELFF.

Worth noting for this clone: The junction does not match germline at one end; this may be a read error. The gene calls are TRBV6-5 and TRBJ2-1, with 7 bases that match TRBD2. Germline values: CDR1 MNHEY, CDR2 SVGAGI. The CDR3 has 15 amino acids. The CDR3 is CASSPGTIEYSEQFF. The CDR3 nucleotides are TGTGCCAGCAGCCCCGGGACTATTGAGTACAGTGAGCAGTTCTTC.

The rearrangement links TRBV29-1 to TRBJ2-2; 11 positions agree with TRBD2. V shed 4 bases, J shed 8 bases, and the junction held 12 bases outside the gene matches. Germline V gene sequence: CDR1 SQVTM, CDR2 ANQGSEA. This CDR3 is 16 amino acids long. The CDR3 loop reads CSVGASGRIPGGELFF. The CDR3 bases are TGCAGCGTTGGGGCTAGCGGGAGGATCCCGGGGGGGGAGCTGTTTTTT.

V usage is TRBV29-1 and J usage is TRBJ2-7; 10 nucleotides line up with TRBD2. From germline, CDR1 is SQVTM and CDR2 ANQGSEA. The J segment lost 4 bases and the V segment lost 4 bases, leaving 7 bases of the junction unmatched. This CDR3 is built from 14 residues. CDR3 nucleotides: TGCAGCGTTGTCGGGTTAGCGGGAGGTTACGAGCAGTACTTC. It specifies CSVVGLAGGYEQYF.

The gene calls are TRBV18 and TRBJ1-5, with 9 bases identical to TRBD1. Per germline, CDR1 KGHSH and CDR2 LQKENI. The junction had 16 bases not matched to a gene; V was cut back by 3 bases and J by 1 base. The CDR3 spans 20 residues. For the CDR3, the DNA is TGTGCCAGCTCACCTAATTTGGGACAGGGTACAGTTTCGAGCAATCAGCCCCAGCATTTT. This gives the protein CASSPNLGQGTVSSNQPQHF. Full variable domain (outside the CDR3, taken from reference TRBV18 and TRBJ1-5): NAGVMQNPRHLVRRRGQEARLRCSPMKGHSHVYWYRQLPEEGLKFMVYLQKENIIDESGMPKERFSAEFPKEGPSILRIQQVVRGDSAAYFCASSPNLGQGTVSSNQPQHFGDGTRLSIL.

The V and J genes are TRBV6-1 and TRBJ2-5; D ambiguous. This CDR3 has 14 amino acids. Germline values: CDR1 MNHNS, CDR2 SASEGT. V dropped 6 bases and J dropped 1 base, with 12 bases sitting between them. This CDR3 is CASRPIGFQETQYF. CDR3 in DNA: TGTGCCAGCAGACCGATAGGTTTCCAAGAGACCCAGTACTTC.

V usage is TRBV5-1 and J usage is TRBJ1-2; 12 nucleotides line up with TRBD1. Germline V gene lookup returns CDR1 SGHRS and CDR2 YFSETQ. CDR3 length equals 17 residues. Unmatched junction bases numbered 11, after V lost 6 bases and J lost 2 bases. In DNA form, the CDR3 reads TGCGCCAGCAATCTGGGCCCGGGACAGGGGGCGAACTATGGCTACACCTTC. Encoded protein: CASNLGPGQGANYGYTF.

A few counts support this clone. The chain recombines TRBV4-1 with TRBJ2-2; D is ambiguous. This CDR3 comprises 15 residues. CDR1 MGHRA and CDR2 YSYEKL come from the germline V gene. Trimming took off 2 bases at V and 6 bases at J, with 13 bases between the two ends. CDR3 sequence reads: CASSQRVSFAGELFF. CDR3 in DNA: TGCGCCAGCAGCCAACGGGTCTCGTTCGCCGGGGAGCTGTTTTTT.

This sequence joins TRBV15 and TRBJ1-2; the D gene is possibly TRBD1 (5 bases). Trimming pared 1 base from V and 0 bases from J, leaving 9 bases between. Germline V gene lookup returns CDR1 LNHNV and CDR2 YYDKDF (reference sequence). CDR3 size: 15 residues. The CDR3 loop is CATSRGGFANYGYTF. CDR3 coding DNA: TGTGCCACCAGCAGAGGGGGCTTTGCTAACTATGGCTACACCTTC.

This chain connects TRBV27 to TRBJ2-1; 10 nucleotides align to TRBD2. The germline gives CDR1 MNHEY, CDR2 SMNVEV (reference sequence). The ends lost 5 bases at V and 4 bases at J; junction bases unmatched: 5. There are 15 residues in the CDR3. CDR3 in amino acids: CASSEWTSGYNEQFF. The CDR3 DNA reads TGTGCCAGCAGTGAATGGACTAGCGGTTACAATGAGCAGTTCTTC.

The chain has TRBV28 and TRBJ2-7; 9 bases fit TRBD2. The germline V gene encodes CDR1 MDHEN and CDR2 SYDVKM. This CDR3 has 14 amino acids. Trimming cost V 7 bases and J 3 bases; bases outside gene matches: 7. The CDR3 DNA follows: TGTGCCAGCACTGCTAGCGGGGACCACTACGAGCAGTACTTC. This translates into CASTASGDHYEQYF.

In its sample, this clone was seen a few times. V usage is TRBV10-3 and J usage is TRBJ2-5, with D perhaps TRBD1 (7 bases). This CDR3 comprises 17 residues. Germline CDR1 and CDR2: ENHRY and SYGVKD. Trimming left V 3 bases short and J 5 bases short, with 22 bases between. CDR3 in amino acids: CAISDSPTGAGFETQYF. CDR3 nucleotide sequence: TGTGCCATCAGTGATAGTCCCACAGGGGCGGGGTTTGAGACCCAGTACTTC.

The rearrangement uses TRBV5-1 and TRBJ2-7; 11 positions agree with TRBD1. The CDR3 has 14 amino acids. The J segment lost 6 bases and the V segment lost 1 base, leaving 3 bases of the junction unmatched. In germline, CDR1 is SGHRS, CDR2 YFSETQ. Written as DNA, the CDR3 is TGCGCCAGCAGCTTGAGGACAGGGGGCGGCGAGCAGTACTTC. Translation gives CASSLRTGGGEQYF.

V is TRBV30 and J is TRBJ2-1; perhaps TRBD1 as D (5 bases). Germline loops: CDR1 GTSNPN, CDR2 SVGIG (reference sequence). Trimming took 7 bases from V and 0 from J, leaving 22 bases between them. This CDR3 comprises 17 residues. CDR3 sequence: CASTPPPDKNSYNEQFF. CDR3 in DNA: TGTGCCTCGACACCACCACCGGACAAGAACTCCTACAATGAGCAGTTCTTC.

The V call is TRBV13, the J call TRBJ2-7; no clear D gene. Germline CDR1 PRHDT, CDR2 FYEKMQ (reference sequence). The CDR3 is made up of 12 amino acids. With 3 bases removed from V and 4 bases from J, the gap between germline ends came to 7 bases. The CDR3 here is CASSLSVYEQYF. Written as DNA, the CDR3 is TGTGCCAGCAGCTTGAGCGTGTACGAGCAGTACTTC.

This clone was observed a single time. The rearrangement joins TRBV5-1 to TRBJ1-2, with a weak D call TRBD1 (5 bases). Trimming pared 0 bases from V and 6 bases from J, leaving 9 bases between. The CDR3 runs 13 residues. Per germline, CDR1 SGHRS and CDR2 YFSETQ. The CDR3 DNA follows: TGCGCCAGCAGCTTGGAACGAGGGGATGGCTACACCTTC. Translation: CASSLERGDGYTF.

V and J are TRBV15 and TRBJ2-1; D possibly matches TRBD1 or TRBD2 (5 bases each). Between the trimmed V and J ends, which lost 4 bases and 9 bases, there was a span of 16 bases. CDR1 LNHNV and CDR2 YYDKDF come from the germline V gene (reference sequence). This CDR3 has 14 amino acids. The CDR3 nucleotides are TGTGCCACCAGCAAACAGGACTCGCTAGGTGAGCAGTTCTTC. Protein: CATSKQDSLGEQFF.

The table lists this clone with a count of one. The V and J genes are TRBV28 and TRBJ2-2; TRBD2 agrees at 9 bases. The CDR3 has 17 residues. CDR1 and CDR2 from the germline V gene are MDHEN and SYDVKM. V lost 7 bases and J lost 4; bases outside the gene matches: 13. CDR3 sequence reads: CASTLGGSGSLTGELFF. DNA for the CDR3: TGTGCCAGCACTCTCGGTGGTAGCGGGAGTCTCACCGGGGAGCTGTTTTTT.

This chain joins TRBV27 and TRBJ1-1; D is possibly TRBD1 (5 bases). Germline values: CDR1 MNHEY, CDR2 SMNVEV (reference sequence). Deletions cut 2 bases from V and 10 bases from J, with 11 bases between. This CDR3 comprises 12 residues. CDR3 nucleotide sequence: TGTGCCAGCAGTTTAGGAGCAGGGCCAGCTTTCTTT. This translates into CASSLGAGPAFF.

CDR3 in amino acids: CAWKGGRFSGNTIYF. The CDR3, as DNA: TGTGCCTGGAAGGGGGGCCGTTTCTCTGGAAACACCATATATTTT. This chain connects TRBV30 to TRBJ1-3, with D perhaps TRBD1 (6 bases). The length of the CDR3 is 15 residues. Germline V lookup: CDR1 GTSNPN, CDR2 SVGIG (reference sequence). The V end was cut by 4 bases, the J end by 0 bases, with 13 bases between.

The V call is TRBV19, the J call TRBJ1-5, with D tentatively TRBD1 (6 bases). Germline-derived CDR1 and CDR2 are LNHDA and SQIVND (reference sequence). The CDR3 length is 17 residues. The V and J ends lost 3 bases and 1 base respectively, with 16 bases between them. The CDR3, as DNA: TGTGCCAGTAGTATTTATAGGACAGCCTACAGCAATCAGCCCCAGCATTTT. The encoded protein is CASSIYRTAYSNQPQHF.

The CDR3 sequence is CASSLEDLGTENTEAFF. The CDR3 coding sequence is TGCGCCAGCAGCTTGGAAGATTTGGGAACGGAGAACACTGAAGCTTTCTTT. This sequence joins TRBV5-1 and TRBJ1-1; D remains ambiguous. Germline assignment: CDR1 SGHRS and CDR2 YFSETQ. Trimming stripped 0 bases from V and 1 base from J, with 16 bases between. This CDR3 comprises 17 residues.

This chain joins TRBV4-2 and TRBJ2-1; tentative D call: TRBD2 (5 bases). CDR1 is LGHNA and CDR2 is YNFKEQ in the germline V gene. Trimming removed 4 bases from V and 5 bases from J, with 9 bases in between. The CDR3 loop spans 13 amino acids. CDR3 in DNA: TGTGCCAGCAGCCGGGAGTTTGACAATGAGCAGTTCTTC. It specifies CASSREFDNEQFF.

The genes are TRBV19 and TRBJ2-7, with 7 bases matching TRBD2. The V gene's germline CDR1 is LNHDA and CDR2 SQIVND (reference sequence). J was trimmed by 0 bases and V by 4 bases; bases with no gene match: 0. The CDR3 runs to 13 residues. The CDR3 sequence is CASSKRDSYEQYF. DNA for the CDR3: TGTGCCAGTAGTAAGCGGGACTCCTACGAGCAGTACTTC.

In DNA form, the CDR3 reads TGTGCCTGGAGCCGGATGACTCGGGATACGCAGTATTTT. Protein sequence: CAWSRMTRDTQYF. J is TRBJ2-3 and V is TRBV30; D is unclear. Trimming removed 3 bases from V and 6 bases from J, with 13 bases in between. Germline V gives CDR1 GTSNPN, CDR2 SVGIG (reference sequence). The CDR3 is 13 amino acids.

The chain recombines TRBV5-6 with TRBJ2-5; 9 bases match TRBD2. Germline lookup yields CDR1 SGHDT and CDR2 YYEEEE. Trimming took 0 bases from V and 7 from J; bases not matched to a gene: 7. The CDR3 extends over 15 amino acids. The CDR3 spells CASSLGLAASGTQYF. Written as DNA, the CDR3 is TGTGCCAGCAGCTTGGGACTAGCGGCCTCGGGGACCCAGTACTTC.

V usage is TRBV15 and J usage is TRBJ2-1; tentative D call: TRBD1 (6 bases). The CDR3 is made up of 15 amino acids. The germline V gene has CDR1 LNHNV and CDR2 YYDKDF (reference sequence). V was pared by 3 bases and J by 10 bases, with 19 bases between. In DNA form, the CDR3 reads TGTGCCACCAGCAGTGCCCTAGGGGGATCAGGAGAGCAGTTCTTC. Protein product: CATSSALGGSGEQFF. The whole variable domain, filled in from reference TRBV15 and TRBJ2-1, reads DAMVIQNPRYQVTQFGKPVTLSCSQTLNHNVMYWYQQKSSQAPKLLFHYYDKDFNNEADTPDNFQSRRPNTSFCFLDIRSPGLGDTAMYLCATSSALGGSGEQFFGPGTRLTVL.

The genes are TRBV11-2 and TRBJ1-1; D is undetermined. Germline CDR1 and CDR2: SGHAT and FQNNGV. Trimming left V 4 bases short and J 1 base short, with 4 bases between. The CDR3 length is 12 residues. CDR3 sequence: CASSSENTEAFF. CDR3 nucleotides: TGTGCCAGCAGCTCAGAGAACACTGAAGCTTTCTTT. The whole variable domain, remainder taken from reference TRBV11-2 and TRBJ1-1, is EAGVAQSPRYKIIEKRQSVAFWCNPISGHATLYWYQQILGQGPKLLIQFQNNGVVDDSQLPKDRFSAERLKGVDSTLKIQPAKLEDSAVYLCASSSENTEAFFGQGTRLTVV.